The source of this T cell receptor beta chain is a study of T cells in Graves' hyperthyroidism and ophthalmopathy. Hyperthyroidism was newly diagnosed in patients aged 18 to 65 (duration under 2 months). The PBMCs had their origin in more than 9.5 ml of fresh peripheral blood. Amplification targeted TCR beta CDR3 regions from RNA transcripts. The HTBI primer set was used in a first-round RT-PCR of the TCR CDR3. TCRdb redid the calling of the multiplex PCR reads with MiXCR, one entry per CDR3 protein. The sample holds 500,000 to 700,000 distinct CDR3 sequences, over 15% seen once. The CDR3 is 12 residues long. V lost 6 bases and J lost 8; bases outside the gene matches: 5. In this sample, this clonotype turned up many times. Its cognate antigen is unknown. Overall study findings and caveats: Among thyroid clonotypes expanded above 0.001, most also appeared in blood. Model predictions of ophthalmopathy came a median around 6.5 months before onset.

The sequence derives from a woman aged 18-29 years with Graves' hyperthyroidism. The chain uses TRBV12-3 or TRBV12-4 and TRBJ1-2; 8 bases are shared with TRBD1. The sequencing input was blood. CDR3 sequence (DNA): TGTGCCAGCAGCTCGGACAGGGAGGGCTACACCTTC. Encoded protein: CASSSDREGYTF.